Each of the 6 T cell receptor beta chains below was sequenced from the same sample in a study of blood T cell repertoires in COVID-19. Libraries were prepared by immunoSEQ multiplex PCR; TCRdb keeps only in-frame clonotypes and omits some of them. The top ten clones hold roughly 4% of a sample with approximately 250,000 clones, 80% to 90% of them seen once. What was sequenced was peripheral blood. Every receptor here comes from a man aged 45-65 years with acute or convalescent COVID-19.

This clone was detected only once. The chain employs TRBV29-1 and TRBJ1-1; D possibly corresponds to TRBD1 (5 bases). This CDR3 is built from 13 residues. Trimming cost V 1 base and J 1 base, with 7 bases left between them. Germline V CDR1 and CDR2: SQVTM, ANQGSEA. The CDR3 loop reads CSVEVTGNTEAFF. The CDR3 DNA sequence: TGCAGCGTTGAAGTCACAGGGAACACTGAAGCTTTCTTT.

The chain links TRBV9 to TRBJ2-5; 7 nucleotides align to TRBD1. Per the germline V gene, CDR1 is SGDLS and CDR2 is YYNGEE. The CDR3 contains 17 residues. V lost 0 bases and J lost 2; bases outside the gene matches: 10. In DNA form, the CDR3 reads TGTGCCAGCAGCGTAGGGGGGTCCGGGACAGAACAAGAGACCCAGTACTTC. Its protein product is CASSVGGSGTEQETQYF.

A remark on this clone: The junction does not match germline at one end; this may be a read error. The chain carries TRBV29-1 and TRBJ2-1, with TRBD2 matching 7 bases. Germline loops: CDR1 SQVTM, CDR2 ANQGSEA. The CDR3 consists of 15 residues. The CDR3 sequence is CSVEDQGQLRGEQLF. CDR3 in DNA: TGCAGCGTTGAAGACCAAGGGCAGTTACGGGGGGAGCAGCTCTTC.

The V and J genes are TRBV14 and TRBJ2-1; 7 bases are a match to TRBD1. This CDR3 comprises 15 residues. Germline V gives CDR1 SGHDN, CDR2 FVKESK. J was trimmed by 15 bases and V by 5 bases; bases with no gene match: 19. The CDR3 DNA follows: TGTGCCAGCAGCAGAAGAAGGGGGCAAGTGGTAGACCGGTTCTTC. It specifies CASSRRRGQVVDRFF.

CDR3 nucleotides: TGCGCCAGCAGCCCGCCAGGGGGCGGCAATCAGCCCCAGCATTTT. Protein: CASSPPGGGNQPQHF. This rearrangement joins TRBV4-1 to TRBJ1-5; the match to TRBD1 covers 8 bases. This CDR3 comprises 15 residues. Trimming removed 4 bases from V and 2 bases from J; junction bases left unmatched: 4. The germline CDR1 and CDR2 sequences are MGHRA and YSYEKL.

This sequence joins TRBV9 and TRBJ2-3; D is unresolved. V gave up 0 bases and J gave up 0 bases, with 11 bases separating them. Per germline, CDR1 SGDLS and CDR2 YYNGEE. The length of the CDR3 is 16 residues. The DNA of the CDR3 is TGTGCCAGCAGCGTAGTATTACAGTCCAGCACAGATACGCAGTATTTT. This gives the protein CASSVVLQSSTDTQYF.